This T cell receptor beta chain was observed in a study of shared clonotypes between healthy human individuals. In its sample, this clone was seen a few times. The target antigen is unknown. Overall study results and limits: Sharing across four donors was highest in naive CD4 (roughly 5%) and lowest in memory CD8 (approximately 0.4%). Measured sharing among donors was expected to vary with sequencing depth.

CD45RO-negative cells were positively selected for CCR7, leaving out terminally differentiated effector memory CD45RA+ cells. Assay execution proceeded at the deep level. Assay: immunoSEQ multiplex PCR; the TCRdb copy retains only in-frame clones and omits some. Of over 2,000,000 clones in the sample, about 93% were seen once. The sample was naive CD8+ T cells from PBMCs. This sequence was found in a man aged 18-30 years in good health. Some clones in this sample may be carry-over from other donors' samples.

CDR3 sequence reads: CASSHPKDGGLAEAFF. For the CDR3, the DNA is TGTGCCAGCAGCCATCCCAAGGATGGAGGGCTTGCTGAAGCTTTCTTT. The rearrangement uses TRBV4-2 and TRBJ1-1; D remains unclear. Germline values: CDR1 LGHNA, CDR2 YNFKEQ. There are 16 residues in the CDR3. V shed 3 bases and J shed 6 bases, with 20 bases lying between them.